This T cell receptor (beta chain) is drawn from a study of beta chain features in type 1 diabetes. Study-wide context: Healthy donors, compared against patients, showed similar age, gender and cell yields. Overall study results and limits: A pattern of fewer insertions and more deletions at VDJ junctions was seen in type 1 diabetes patients. The naive, central memory and Treg TCRB repertoires of patients appeared to be more similar to one another than those of healthy donors.

Only one count was recorded for this clone. Its antigen remains unidentified. The collection from each donor was one heparinised blood draw averaging around 100 mL. The CDR3 runs 13 residues. CDR1 SGHAT and CDR2 FQNNGV come from the germline V gene. V was pared by 3 bases and J by 7 bases, with 10 bases between. Reverse transcription of all isolated RNA meant that expressed TCRB transcripts were sequenced. This table comes from immunoSEQ multiplex PCR, and its TCRdb copy is limited to in-frame clones, with some not included. The repertoire includes 150,000 or so clones, about 44% of them detected once, and approximately 0.4% sits in the top ten.

This chain joins TRBV11-2 and TRBJ1-5; D gene unclear. Specimen: Tregs from blood. This clonotype originated in a man aged 18 to 30 in good health. CDR3 bases: TGTGCCAGCAGCTTCTCGACTGGACAGCCCCAGCATTTT. Translated, it gives CASSFSTGQPQHF. Supplemented by reference TRBV11-2 and TRBJ1-5, the full variable domain reads EAGVAQSPRYKIIEKRQSVAFWCNPISGHATLYWYQQILGQGPKLLIQFQNNGVVDDSQLPKDRFSAERLKGVDSTLKIQPAKLEDSAVYLCASSFSTGQPQHFGDGTRLSIL.